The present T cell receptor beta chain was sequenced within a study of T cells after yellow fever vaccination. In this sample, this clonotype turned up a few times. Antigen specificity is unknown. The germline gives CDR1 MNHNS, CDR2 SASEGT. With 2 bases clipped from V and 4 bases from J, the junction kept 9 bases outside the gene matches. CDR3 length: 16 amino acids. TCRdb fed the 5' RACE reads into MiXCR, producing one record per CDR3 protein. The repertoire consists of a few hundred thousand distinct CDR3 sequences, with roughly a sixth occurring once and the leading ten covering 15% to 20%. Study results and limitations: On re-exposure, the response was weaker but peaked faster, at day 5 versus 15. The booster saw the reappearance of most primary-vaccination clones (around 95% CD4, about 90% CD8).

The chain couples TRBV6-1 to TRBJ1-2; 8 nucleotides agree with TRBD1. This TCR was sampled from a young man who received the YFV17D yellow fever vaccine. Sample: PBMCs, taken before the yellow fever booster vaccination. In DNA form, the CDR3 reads TGTGCCAGCAGTGAAAAACCCCCGGACAGGGTCTATGGCTACACCTTC. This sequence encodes CASSEKPPDRVYGYTF.